The clone carrying this T cell receptor (beta chain) came up a few times. It was with 60 Vbeta and 13 Jbeta primers that the PCR ran. Profiled with immunoSEQ multiplex PCR; TCRdb holds only in-frame clones, not every one. Of about 250,000 clones in the sample, more than 55% were seen once. V was trimmed by 3 bases and J by 3 bases, leaving 15 bases between them. The CDR3 length is 16 residues. Germline CDR1 reads MDHEN; CDR2 reads SYDVKM. This sample is part of a study of cytomegalovirus exposure and HLA in healthy donors. The source material was PBMCs. The receptor was isolated from a female donor in good health and CMV-seronegative. V gene TRBV28 combines with J gene TRBJ1-5, with no clear D. The CDR3 DNA reads TGTGCCAGCAGTTTTGGGCGACGGAATCTCAATCAGCCCCAGCATTTT. It is translated as CASSFGRRNLNQPQHF.